Sequencing of this TCR beta chain was carried out in a study of low-dose radiotherapy and immunotherapy resistance in tumors (dated by TCRdb to the early 2020s). Looking at the study overall: In Cohort 1, each fraction delivered 0.5 Gy every 2 weeks, and the prescribed total PTV dose was 6.5 Gy. The trial did not randomize participants into treatment groups. Eight patients were included in the translational analysis: three from the first dose cohort and the first five from the second dose cohort. Patients were given nivolumab as a 240 mg flat dose every two weeks and ipilimumab at 1 mg/kg every six weeks, with both drugs delivered intravenously. For Cohort 2, the dose was 1 Gy per fraction given every two weeks, adding up to 13 Gy in total across 26 weeks. Every two weeks, patients got intravenous cyclophosphamide at 200 mg/m2, given one day ahead of each radiation and immunotherapy administration. Patients took aspirin 300 mg orally once daily for four cycles, starting on cycle 1 day 1.

Sequencing used an Illumina HiSeq 2500. To make first-strand cDNA, Superscript III was used along with a set of TRAV- and TRBV-specific primers so that both the TCRalpha and TCRbeta chains were covered. A roughly 18-cycle PCR with Phusion amplified the TCRs, pairing a constant-region primer with the adapter that was attached to the V primers. The MessageAmp II aRNA Amplification Kit was used to amplify the isolated mRNA, with in vitro transcription run for approximately 15 hours at 37 degrees C. The Dynabeads mRNA DIRECT Purification Kit was used to isolate the mRNA for TCR sequencing. A second roughly 25-cycle Phusion PCR added indexed Illumina adapters, and products were purified with AMPure XP beads. The paper's data handling went like this. Custom Perl scripts pooled TCR sequences encoding the same protein, removed out-of-frame sequences and computed each clonotype's abundance. The analysis excluded TCR sequences that were supported by just one read. Shannon entropy, Gini index, clonality, richness, and the frequency of TCRs shared between repertoires were included as repertoire metrics. TCRdb passed the public sequencing reads through fastp at Q25 and MiXCR, retaining productive beta sequences. Rows merge per CDR3 protein into single entries with the most common DNA and genes. V and J calls and clone size were set by TCRdb, not the authors. A total of more than 90,000 distinct CDR3 sequences appear in this sample, about a fifth of them only once. About 4% of the sample comes from the top ten.

Concerning this clonotype itself: Its antigen target is currently unknown. Per-base quality was not reported, and no clone a single base away is much larger than it.

Trimming takes 5 bases from V and 0 bases from J, and the germline ends sit 23 bases apart. The germline V gene yields SGHVS for CDR1 and FNYEAQ for CDR2. The CDR3 starts with the cysteine, ends with the phenylalanine, and has 19 residues. Only CDR3 DNA remains: 57 bases, in frame from the first base. This specimen's time point label, per the study, means: after trial treatment. The label giving this sample's treatment or condition can be read as: LDRT plus nivolumab, ipilimumab, low-dose cyclophosphamide and aspirin (RACIN trial). The donors came from RACIN, which was a single-arm phase I dose-escalation trial that paired nivolumab and ipilimumab with aspirin, low-dose cyclophosphamide and low-dose radiotherapy. Patients with advanced, TIL-negative solid tumors were considered eligible.

Recombination linked TRBV7-6 to TRBJ1-3; the D region possibly corresponds to TRBD1 (6 bases align). The origin of this receptor is a male donor with prostate cancer. This specimen was PBMCs, taken after low-dose radiotherapy plus immunotherapy. The CDR3 sequence is CASSTQGLRFGSSGNTIYF. DNA sequence: TGTGCCAGCAGCACACAGGGTTTGCGATTCGGCAGCTCTGGAAACACCATATATTTT.